This T cell receptor (beta chain) was recorded in a study of shared clonotypes between healthy human individuals. Regarding this clone: This clone may be a read error of a much larger clone one base away.

TCRdb's copy holds only in-frame clones and misses some; the assay was immunoSEQ multiplex PCR. Altogether approximately 2,000,000 clones are present, under 95% being singletons, with the ten largest covering 0.37%. The sequencing sample was made of naive CD4+ T cells from PBMCs. Documented subset: CD45RA+ positively selected. This sequence was found in a man aged 18 to 29 in good health. Some clones in this sample may be carry-over from other donors' samples.

The CDR3 coding sequence is TGTGCCAGCAGTTTAAAATACGAGCAGTACTTC. Amino acid sequence: CASSLKYEQYF. The chain joins TRBV28 to TRBJ2-5, with unresolved D. The J call is doubtful: the DNA matches TRBJ2-7 better. The CDR3 runs 11 residues. Germline CDR1 reads MDHEN; CDR2 reads SYDVKM.